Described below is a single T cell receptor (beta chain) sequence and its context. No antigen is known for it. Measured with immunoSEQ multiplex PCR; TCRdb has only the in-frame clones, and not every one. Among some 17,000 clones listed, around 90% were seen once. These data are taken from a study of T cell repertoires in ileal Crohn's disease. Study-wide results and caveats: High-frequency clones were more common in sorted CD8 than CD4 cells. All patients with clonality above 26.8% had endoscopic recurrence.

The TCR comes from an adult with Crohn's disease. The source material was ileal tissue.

DNA of the CDR3: TGTGCCAGCAGCTTGGAGCAGAGGGGGAGCACTGAAGCTTTCTTT. Translated, it gives CASSLEQRGSTEAFF. The rearrangement uses TRBV5-6 and TRBJ1-1, with a weak D call TRBD1 (6 bases). The CDR3 sequence is 15 residues long. Germline CDR1 reads SGHDT; CDR2 reads YYEEEE. Trimming removed 0 bases at V and 4 bases at J, with 13 bases between.